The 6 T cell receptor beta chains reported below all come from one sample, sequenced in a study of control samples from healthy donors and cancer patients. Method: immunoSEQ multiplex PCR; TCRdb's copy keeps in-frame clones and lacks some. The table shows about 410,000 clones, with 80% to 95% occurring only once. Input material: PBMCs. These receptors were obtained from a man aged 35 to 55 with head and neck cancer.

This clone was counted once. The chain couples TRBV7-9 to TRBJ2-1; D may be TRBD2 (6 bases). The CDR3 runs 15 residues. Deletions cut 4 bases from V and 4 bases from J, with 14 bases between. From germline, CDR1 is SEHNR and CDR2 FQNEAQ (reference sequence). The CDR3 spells CASSSLSGSYNEQFF. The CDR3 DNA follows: TGTGCCAGCAGCTCCCTTTCCGGGAGTTACAATGAGCAGTTCTTC.

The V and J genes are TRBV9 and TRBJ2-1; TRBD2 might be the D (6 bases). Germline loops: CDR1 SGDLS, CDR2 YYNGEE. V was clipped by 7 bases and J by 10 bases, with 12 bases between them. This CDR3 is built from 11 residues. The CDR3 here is CASGGNGEQFF. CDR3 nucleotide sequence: TGTGCCAGCGGAGGGAACGGAGAGCAGTTCTTC.

CDR3 region: CASSQDVQGTEAFF. The CDR3 nucleotides are TGTGCCAGCAGCCAAGATGTCCAGGGAACTGAAGCTTTCTTT. The chain combines TRBV4-2 with TRBJ1-1, with D possibly matching TRBD1 (5 bases). The V gene lost 0 bases and the J gene lost 5 bases, with 10 bases spanning the gap. Germline assignment: CDR1 LGHNA and CDR2 YNFKEQ. This CDR3 has 14 amino acids.

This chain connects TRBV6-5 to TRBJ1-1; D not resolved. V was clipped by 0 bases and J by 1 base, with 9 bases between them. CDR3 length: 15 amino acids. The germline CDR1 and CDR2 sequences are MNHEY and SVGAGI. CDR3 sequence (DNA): TGTGCCAGCAGTTACTCGCGGCGCAGGAACACTGAAGCTTTCTTT. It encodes CASSYSRRRNTEAFF.

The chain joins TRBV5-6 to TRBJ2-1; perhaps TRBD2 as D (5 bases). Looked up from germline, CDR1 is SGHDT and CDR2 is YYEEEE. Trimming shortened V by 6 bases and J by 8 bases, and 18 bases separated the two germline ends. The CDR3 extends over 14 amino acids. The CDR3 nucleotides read TGTGCCAGCACCCTTGGTTGGGGAGCCGATGAGCAGTTCTTC. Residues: CASTLGWGADEQFF. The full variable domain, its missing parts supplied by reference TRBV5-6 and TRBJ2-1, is DAGVTQSPTHLIKTRGQQVTLRCSPKSGHDTVSWYQQALGQGPQFIFQYYEEEERQRGNFPDRFSGHQFPNYSSELNVNALLLGDSALYLCASTLGWGADEQFFGPGTRLTVL.

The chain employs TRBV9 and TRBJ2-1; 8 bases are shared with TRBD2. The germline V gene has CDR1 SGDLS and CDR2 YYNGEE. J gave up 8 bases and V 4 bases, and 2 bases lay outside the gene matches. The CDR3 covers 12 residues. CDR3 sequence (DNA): TGTGCCAGCAGCCCAGCGGGGGATGAGCAGTTCTTC. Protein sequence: CASSPAGDEQFF. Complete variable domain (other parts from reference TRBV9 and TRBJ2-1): DSGVTQTPKHLITATGQRVTLRCSPRSGDLSVYWYQQSLDQGLQFLIQYYNGEERAKGNILERFSAQQFPDLHSELNLSSLELGDSALYFCASSPAGDEQFFGPGTRLTVL.